This T cell receptor (beta chain) was sequenced during a study of blood T cell repertoires in COVID-19. About the research overall: Sites in the United States, Italy and Spain provided acute and convalescent COVID-19 samples. PBMCs, B-cell-depleted T cells, or T cells provided the cDNA or gDNA that made up the material.

How the authors handled the data: Reference gene primer amplification gave estimated nucleated cell counts. Measured with immunoSEQ multiplex PCR; TCRdb has only the in-frame clones, and not every one. V, J and clone size derive from that table, while D and trimming were established from the DNA sequence. The repertoire has some 190,000 clones, roughly 80% of them found once; the top ten carry about 15%. V was clipped by 5 bases and J by 3 bases, with 16 bases between them. The CDR3 contains 15 residues. Germline loops: CDR1 MDHEN, CDR2 SYDVKM. The material sequenced was PBMCs or T cells enriched from blood (not recorded which). This chain connects TRBV28 to TRBJ2-5; D remains ambiguous. This TCR was sampled from a man aged 55-75 years who had been exposed to COVID-19. CDR3 coding DNA: TGTGCCAGCAGTCCCACTGCAGACTGGGAAGAGACCCAGTACTTC. Amino acids: CASSPTADWEETQYF.